This T cell receptor beta chain stems from a study of long-term antiretroviral therapy in people with HIV. Looked up from germline, CDR1 is SEHNR and CDR2 is FQNEAQ (reference sequence). The CDR3 sequence is 11 residues long. V lost 4 bases and J lost 5, with 6 bases in between. Until DNA extraction, the samples held between roughly 1-10 million cryopreserved PBMC. The immunoSEQ assay was v3.0, run at survey level. Here immunoSEQ multiplex PCR was the method, and the copy in TCRdb shows in-frame clones only, minus some. This sample yields 32,000 or so clones, of which around 85% are seen a single time; approximately 4.4% belongs to the top ten.

Sample: unsorted PBMCs, taken roughly 3.3 years after starting antiretroviral therapy. The sequence was obtained from a man younger than 30 with HIV. The chain couples TRBV7-9 to TRBJ2-7, with unresolved D. The DNA for the CDR3 is TGTGCCAGCAGCTCAAGACACGAGCAGTACTTC. It specifies CASSSRHEQYF.